This passage covers 9 T cell receptor beta chains from one sample sequenced in a study of cytomegalovirus exposure and HLA in healthy donors. PCR employed 60 Vbeta and 13 Jbeta primers. Repertoires were generated with immunoSEQ multiplex PCR, while TCRdb's copy carries only in-frame clones and drops some. The data show fewer than 150,000 clones, with approximately 67% seen just once and about 8.3% held by the top ten. Sequenced input: PBMCs. The source of these receptors is a young man in good health and CMV-seropositive.

The chain joins TRBV7-8 to TRBJ1-5, with 10 bases fitting TRBD1. This CDR3 comprises 17 residues. Germline V gene lookup returns CDR1 SGHVS and CDR2 FQNEAQ. With 1 base clipped from V and 7 bases from J, the junction kept 10 bases outside the gene matches. Here the CDR3 DNA reads TGTGCCAGCAGCTTAGAATATGTGGGGACAGGGGAACAGCCCCAGCATTTT. Its translation: CASSLEYVGTGEQPQHF.

The chain combines TRBV18 with TRBJ1-2; D is unclear. The ends were cut back, 3 bases at V and 3 bases at J, with 8 bases in the middle. Germline assignment: CDR1 KGHSH and CDR2 LQKENI. The CDR3 loop spans 13 amino acids. The CDR3, as DNA: TGTGCCAGCTCACCGAGCCGGGACTATGGCTACACCTTC. Translation gives CASSPSRDYGYTF.

This clone was found a few times. The chain joins TRBV6-1 to TRBJ2-2, with a weak D call TRBD2 (5 bases). Trimming stripped 5 bases from V and 0 bases from J, with 10 bases between. The CDR3 runs to 15 residues. Germline assignment: CDR1 MNHNS and CDR2 SASEGT. DNA for the CDR3: TGTGCCAGCAGTATTACTAGGGCGAACACCGGGGAGCTGTTTTTT. As protein: CASSITRANTGELFF.

This chain links TRBV6-1 with TRBJ2-3, with D tentatively TRBD2 (5 bases). This CDR3 has 16 residues. The germline CDR1 and CDR2 sequences are MNHNS and SASEGT. V lost 4 bases to trimming and J lost 4 bases, with 18 bases between them. The CDR3 bases are TGTGCCAGCAGTGGACTACTCCCTCTAGCTCCAGATACGCAGTATTTT. It is translated as CASSGLLPLAPDTQYF.

This clone showed up just once. The chain joins TRBV19 to TRBJ1-3; D is unresolved. CDR1 LNHDA and CDR2 SQIVND come from the germline V gene (reference sequence). Trimming removed 5 bases from V and 0 bases from J, with 23 bases in between. The CDR3 runs to 19 residues. CDR3 bases: TGTGCCAGTAGTCCTCCCTGGCGCCCTCCCGGGGACTCTGGAAACACCATATATTTT. Protein: CASSPPWRPPGDSGNTIYF.

The genes are TRBV10-1 and TRBJ2-3; 9 positions agree with TRBD2. The germline CDR1 and CDR2 sequences are WNHNN and SYGVQD (reference sequence). The CDR3 has 16 residues. Trimming removed 0 bases from V and 2 bases from J; junction bases left unmatched: 3. Written as DNA, the CDR3 is TGCGCCAGCAGTGAGTCCCTAGCGGGGTTCACAGATACGCAGTATTTT. This encodes CASSESLAGFTDTQYF.

The J gene is TRBJ2-1, the V gene TRBV2; 7 nucleotides align to TRBD2. CDR3 size: 15 residues. Germline CDR1 is SNHLY and CDR2 is FYNNEI. The V gene end was trimmed by 6 bases and the J gene end by 7 bases; junction bases not matched to a gene: 12. The CDR3 DNA reads as TGTGCCAGCAGGCCGGTAGCGGGCGTCGGTAATGAGCAGTTCTTC. Amino acid sequence: CASRPVAGVGNEQFF.

About this clone: An end of the junction does not agree with germline; a read error may underlie this. The chain combines TRBV7-2 with TRBJ1-5; D is undetermined. The CDR3 is made up of 13 amino acids. Looked up from germline, CDR1 is SGHTA and CDR2 is FQGNSA. For the CDR3, the DNA is TGTGTCAGCAGCCCTTATAGCAATCAGCCCCAGCATTTT. It encodes CVSSPYSNQPQHF.

The chain joins TRBV2 to TRBJ1-2; 8 bases align to TRBD1. CDR1 and CDR2 (germline): SNHLY, FYNNEI. This CDR3 spans 15 amino acids. V trimming: 5 bases; J trimming: 2 bases; junction bases outside the gene matches: 7. In DNA, the CDR3 is TGTGCCAGCAGTCAAGACAGGGGCGGAAACTATGGCTACACCTTC. Amino acids: CASSQDRGGNYGYTF.